These 18 T cell receptor beta chains came from one sample sequenced in a study of lymphopenia after photon versus proton radiotherapy. Clones were sequenced by immunoSEQ multiplex PCR, and TCRdb holds only the in-frame ones, with some missing. Found here are roughly 30,000 clones, about nine tenths of them singletons; the top ten hold 6.8%. The sequences come from peripheral blood, collected from a patient treated with photon-based radiotherapy. Source of these receptors: a woman in her forties or fifties with pancreatic cancer.

This rearrangement joins TRBV14 to TRBJ1-2, with D unresolved. The CDR3 sequence is 13 residues long. The ends were cut back, 1 base at V and 8 bases at J, with 11 bases in the middle. The V gene's germline CDR1 is SGHDN and CDR2 FVKESK. The CDR3 loop is CASSQGEERGYTF. The CDR3 bases are TGTGCCAGCAGCCAAGGGGAGGAAAGGGGCTACACCTTC.

This clone was counted once. The chain has TRBV10-2 and TRBJ1-4; a possible D gene is TRBD1 (5 bases). Trimming left V 6 bases short and J 8 bases short, with 16 bases between. Germline V gives CDR1 WSHSY, CDR2 SAAADI. The CDR3 contains 14 residues. Here the CDR3 reads CASRGTGDREKLFF. CDR3 sequence (DNA): TGCGCCAGCAGGGGGACCGGTGACCGGGAAAAACTGTTTTTT.

V usage is TRBV12-5 and J usage is TRBJ2-3; 10 bases line up with TRBD2. The CDR3 sequence is 16 residues long. After removal of 1 base from V and 1 base from J, the junction contained 2 bases not matched to a gene. Germline V gives CDR1 LGHNT, CDR2 FRNRAP. The CDR3 region is CASGLALAGRTDTQYF. The DNA of the CDR3 is TGTGCTAGTGGTTTGGCACTAGCGGGGCGCACAGATACGCAGTATTTT. The entire variable domain, with the rest obtained from reference TRBV12-5 and TRBJ2-3, is as follows: DARVTQTPRHKVTEMGQEVTMRCQPILGHNTVFWYRQTMMQGLELLAYFRNRAPLDDSGMPKDRFSAEMPDATLATLKIQPSEPRDSAVYFCASGLALAGRTDTQYFGPGTRLTVL.

V usage is TRBV30 and J usage is TRBJ1-1; D ambiguous. The CDR3 contains 13 residues. Germline V gives CDR1 GTSNPN, CDR2 SVGIG (reference sequence). Trimming removed 2 bases at V and 1 base at J, with 8 bases between. CDR3 nucleotide sequence: TGTGCCTGGAGTATACAGAGGAACACTGAAGCTTTCTTT. It codes for CAWSIQRNTEAFF.

This clone has a handful of counts. V and J are TRBV4-3 and TRBJ2-5; the D gene could be TRBD1 or TRBD2 (6 bases each). The germline V and J ends were trimmed by 4 bases and 5 bases, with 23 bases remaining between them. Germline V gene data show CDR1 as LGHNA and CDR2 as YSLEER. This CDR3 is 17 amino acids long. CDR3 in DNA: TGCGCCAGCAGCCGAGTCGGACTACAGGGTTTGGTGGAGACCCAGTACTTC. It yields the protein CASSRVGLQGLVETQYF.

The rearrangement links TRBV4-1 to TRBJ1-5, with no clear D. V lost 1 base and J 4 bases, leaving 11 bases between the germline ends. The CDR3 runs 15 residues. In germline, CDR1 is MGHRA, CDR2 YSYEKL. CDR3 nucleotides: TGCGCCAGCAGCCAAGCCTGGGCCTATAATCAGCCCCAGCATTTT. This gives the protein CASSQAWAYNQPQHF.

This chain joins TRBV4-1 and TRBJ1-1, with unresolved D. This CDR3 spans 14 amino acids. CDR1 and CDR2 (germline): MGHRA, YSYEKL. Trimming shortened V by 0 bases and J by 6 bases, and 11 bases separated the two germline ends. The CDR3 DNA reads as TGCGCCAGCAGCCAAGATCAAGCGGGCCCTGAAGCTTTCTTT. Translation: CASSQDQAGPEAFF.

This chain joins TRBV28 and TRBJ2-2, with D perhaps matching TRBD2 (6 bases). V lost 5 bases and J lost 0, with 10 bases in between. Germline CDR1 is MDHEN and CDR2 is SYDVKM. The CDR3 contains 15 residues. The CDR3 region is CASSKGLSNTGELFF. The DNA for the CDR3 is TGTGCCAGCAGTAAGGGACTTTCGAACACCGGGGAGCTGTTTTTT.

V usage is TRBV7-8 and J usage is TRBJ2-1, with 15 bases identical to TRBD2. The J segment lost 9 bases and the V segment lost 5 bases, leaving 2 bases of the junction unmatched. Germline V lookup: CDR1 SGHVS, CDR2 FQNEAQ. CDR3 length equals 14 residues. CDR3 sequence reads: CASSGTSGRSEQFF. DNA for the CDR3: TGTGCCAGCAGCGGGACTAGCGGGAGGAGTGAGCAGTTCTTC.

V and J are TRBV6-5 and TRBJ2-7; the D is unclear. CDR1 and CDR2 (germline): MNHEY, SVGAGI. The ends were cut back, 1 base at V and 4 bases at J, with 2 bases in the middle. The CDR3 runs to 11 residues. CDR3 in DNA: TGTGCCAGCAGTTACTTATACGAGCAGTACTTC. Amino acid sequence: CASSYLYEQYF.

The chain recombines TRBV7-8 with TRBJ1-1; no clear D. This CDR3 has 14 amino acids. Trimming removed 1 base at V and 6 bases at J, with 12 bases between. Germline CDR1 SGHVS, CDR2 FQNEAQ. The CDR3 here is CASSLVGLEAEAFF. The CDR3, as DNA: TGTGCCAGCAGCTTAGTAGGCCTAGAGGCTGAAGCTTTCTTT.

The chain employs TRBV10-3 and TRBJ2-1; tentatively, D is TRBD1 (6 bases). V was cut by 7 bases and J by 5 bases, with 18 bases left in between. The CDR3 consists of 15 residues. CDR1 and CDR2 from the germline V gene are ENHRY and SYGVKD. As DNA, the CDR3 is TGTGCCATCACTCCAGGGGACCTACGAAACAATGAGCAGTTCTTC. Its translation: CAITPGDLRNNEQFF.

V usage is TRBV15 and J usage is TRBJ2-4, with D uncertain. The CDR3 loop spans 15 amino acids. V lost 5 bases to trimming and J lost 7 bases, with 18 bases between them. In germline, CDR1 is LNHNV, CDR2 YYDKDF (reference sequence). CDR3 DNA sequence: TGTGCCACCAGCGTGGCAATGACTCAGGTCAACATTCAGTACTTC. It translates to CATSVAMTQVNIQYF.

The chain combines TRBV29-1 with TRBJ2-3; TRBD2 aligns across 13 bases. Germline CDR1 is SQVTM and CDR2 is ANQGSEA. The CDR3 contains 17 residues. V gave up 7 bases and J gave up 6 bases; unmatched junction bases: 16. The CDR3 sequence is CSAPTDRTSGRFDTQYF. The CDR3 DNA reads TGCAGCGCTCCTACCGACAGGACTAGCGGGAGATTCGATACGCAGTATTTT.

The table lists this clone with a count of one. This sequence joins TRBV29-1 and TRBJ1-1; D not resolved. The V end was cut by 4 bases, the J end by 10 bases, with 13 bases between. The germline V gene encodes CDR1 SQVTM and CDR2 ANQGSEA. The CDR3 is 11 residues long. The CDR3 loop is CSVALSVGAFF. In DNA, the CDR3 is TGCAGCGTTGCCCTCTCCGTGGGAGCTTTCTTT.

V gene TRBV11-2 combines with J gene TRBJ2-5, with 9 bases lining up with TRBD1. The CDR3 has 15 residues. The V and J ends lost 1 base and 4 bases, in that order; junction bases with no gene match: 4. CDR1 is SGHAT, CDR2 FQNNGV, per germline. CDR3 in amino acids: CASSLVETGGETQYF. The CDR3 DNA reads as TGTGCCAGCAGCTTAGTCGAGACAGGGGGAGAGACCCAGTACTTC. The whole variable domain, filled in from reference TRBV11-2 and TRBJ2-5, reads EAGVAQSPRYKIIEKRQSVAFWCNPISGHATLYWYQQILGQGPKLLIQFQNNGVVDDSQLPKDRFSAERLKGVDSTLKIQPAKLEDSAVYLCASSLVETGGETQYFGPGTRLLVL.

The gene calls are TRBV18 and TRBJ2-1; 8 positions agree with TRBD1. The CDR3 contains 14 residues. CDR1 and CDR2 (germline): KGHSH, LQKENI. V gave up 7 bases and J gave up 8 bases; unmatched junction bases: 10. The CDR3 DNA follows: TGTGCCAGCTGGCAGGGGGCGATTCGGGATGAGCAGTTCTTC. It specifies CASWQGAIRDEQFF.

The chain uses TRBV29-1 and TRBJ2-5; maybe TRBD1 (6 bases). V lost 2 bases and J lost 2, with 15 bases in between. Germline CDR1 reads SQVTM; CDR2 reads ANQGSEA. The CDR3 sequence is 15 residues long. The CDR3 region is CSVETGRGLQETQYF. The CDR3 nucleotides read TGCAGCGTTGAAACAGGCAGGGGCCTACAAGAGACCCAGTACTTC.